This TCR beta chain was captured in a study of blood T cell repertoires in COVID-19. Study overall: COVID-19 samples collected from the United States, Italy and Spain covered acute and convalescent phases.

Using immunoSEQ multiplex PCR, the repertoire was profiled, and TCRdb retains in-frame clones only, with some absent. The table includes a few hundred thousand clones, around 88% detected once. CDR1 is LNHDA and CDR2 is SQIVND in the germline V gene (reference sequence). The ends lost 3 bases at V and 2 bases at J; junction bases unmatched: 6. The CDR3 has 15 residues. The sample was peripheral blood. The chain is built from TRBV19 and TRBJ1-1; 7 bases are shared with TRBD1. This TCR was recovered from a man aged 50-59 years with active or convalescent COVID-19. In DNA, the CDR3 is TGTGCCAGTAGTATCTCTAAGGGGGCTAACACTGAAGCTTTCTTT. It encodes CASSISKGANTEAFF. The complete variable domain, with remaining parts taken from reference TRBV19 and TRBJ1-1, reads DGGITQSPKYLFRKEGQNVTLSCEQNLNHDAMYWYRQDPGQGLRLIYYSQIVNDFQKGDIAEGYSVSREKKESFPLTVTSAQKNPTAFYLCASSISKGANTEAFFGQGTRLTVV.